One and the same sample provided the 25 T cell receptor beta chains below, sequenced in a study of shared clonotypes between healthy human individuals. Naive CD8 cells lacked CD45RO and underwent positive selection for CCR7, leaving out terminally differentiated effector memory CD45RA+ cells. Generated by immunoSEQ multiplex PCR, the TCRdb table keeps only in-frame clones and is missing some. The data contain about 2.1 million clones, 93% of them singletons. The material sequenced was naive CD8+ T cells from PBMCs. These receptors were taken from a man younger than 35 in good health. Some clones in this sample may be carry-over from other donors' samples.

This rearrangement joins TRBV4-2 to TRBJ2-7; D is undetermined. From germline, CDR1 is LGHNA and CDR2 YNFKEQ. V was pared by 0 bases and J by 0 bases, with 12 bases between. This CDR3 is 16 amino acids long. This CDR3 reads CASSQDRKVGSYEQYF. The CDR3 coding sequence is TGTGCCAGCAGCCAAGATCGAAAAGTGGGCTCCTACGAGCAGTACTTC.

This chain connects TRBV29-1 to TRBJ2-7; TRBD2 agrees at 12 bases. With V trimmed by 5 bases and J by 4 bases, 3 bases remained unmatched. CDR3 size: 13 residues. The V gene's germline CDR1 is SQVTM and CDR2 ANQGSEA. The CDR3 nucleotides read TGCAGCGTTCCGACTAGCGGGAGTTACGAGCAGTACTTC. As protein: CSVPTSGSYEQYF.

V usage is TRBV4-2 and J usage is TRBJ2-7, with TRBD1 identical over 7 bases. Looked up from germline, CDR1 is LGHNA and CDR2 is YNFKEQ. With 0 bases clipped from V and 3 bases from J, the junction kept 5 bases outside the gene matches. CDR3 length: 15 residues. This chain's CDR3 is CASSQEQGYSYEQYF. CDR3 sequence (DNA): TGTGCCAGCAGCCAAGAACAGGGGTATAGCTACGAGCAGTACTTC.

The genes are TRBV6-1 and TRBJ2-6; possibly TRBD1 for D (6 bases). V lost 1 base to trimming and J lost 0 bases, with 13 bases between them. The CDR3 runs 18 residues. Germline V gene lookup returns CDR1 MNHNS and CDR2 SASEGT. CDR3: CASSEDNRVVSGANVLTF. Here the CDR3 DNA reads TGTGCCAGCAGTGAAGATAACAGGGTCGTCTCTGGGGCCAACGTCCTGACTTTC.

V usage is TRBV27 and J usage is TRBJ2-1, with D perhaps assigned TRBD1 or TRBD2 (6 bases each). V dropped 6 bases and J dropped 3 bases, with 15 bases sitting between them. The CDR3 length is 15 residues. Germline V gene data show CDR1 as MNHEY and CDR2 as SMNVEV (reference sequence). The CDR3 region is CASSDSGGGYNEQFF. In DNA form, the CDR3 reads TGTGCCAGCAGCGATAGCGGAGGGGGCTACAATGAGCAGTTCTTC.

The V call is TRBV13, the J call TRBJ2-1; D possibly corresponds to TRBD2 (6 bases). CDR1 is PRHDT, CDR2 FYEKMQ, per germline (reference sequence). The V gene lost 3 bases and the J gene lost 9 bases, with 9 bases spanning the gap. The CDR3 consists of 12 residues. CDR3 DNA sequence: TGTGCCAGCAGCTTGGGGGGACCTGAGCAGTTCTTC. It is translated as CASSLGGPEQFF.

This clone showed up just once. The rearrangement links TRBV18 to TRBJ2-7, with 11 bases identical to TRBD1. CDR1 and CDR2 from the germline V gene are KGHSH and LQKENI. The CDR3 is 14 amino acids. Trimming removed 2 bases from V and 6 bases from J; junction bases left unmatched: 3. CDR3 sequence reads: CASSPGTGGGEQYF. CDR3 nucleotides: TGTGCCAGCTCACCAGGGACAGGGGGTGGCGAGCAGTACTTC.

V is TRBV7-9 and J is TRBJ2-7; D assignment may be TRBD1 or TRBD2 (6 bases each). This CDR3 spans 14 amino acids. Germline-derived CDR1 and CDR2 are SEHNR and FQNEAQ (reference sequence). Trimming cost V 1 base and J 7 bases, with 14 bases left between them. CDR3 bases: TGTGCCAGCAGCTTAGTTTTCGGGGGCGGGGAGCAGTACTTC. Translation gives CASSLVFGGGEQYF.

For the CDR3, the DNA is TGTGCCAGTAGTATTCGTGCGGGAGGTCTCTCCTACGAGCAGTACTTC. It translates to CASSIRAGGLSYEQYF. The chain recombines TRBV19 with TRBJ2-7; 8 bases line up with TRBD2. The CDR3 has 16 residues. The J segment lost 0 bases and the V segment lost 3 bases, leaving 7 bases of the junction unmatched. Per the germline V gene, CDR1 is LNHDA and CDR2 is SQIVND (reference sequence).

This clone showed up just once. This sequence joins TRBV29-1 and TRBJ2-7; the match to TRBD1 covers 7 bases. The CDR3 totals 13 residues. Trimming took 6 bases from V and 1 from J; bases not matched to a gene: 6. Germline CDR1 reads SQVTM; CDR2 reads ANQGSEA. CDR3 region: CSVETGQSYEQYF. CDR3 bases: TGCAGCGTGGAGACGGGACAGTCCTACGAGCAGTACTTC.

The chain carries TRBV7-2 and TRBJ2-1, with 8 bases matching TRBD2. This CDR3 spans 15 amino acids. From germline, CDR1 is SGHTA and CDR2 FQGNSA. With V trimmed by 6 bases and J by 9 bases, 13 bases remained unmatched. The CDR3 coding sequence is TGTGCCAGCAGACCGACCGGGACTAGGGGCCGTGAGCAGTTCTTC. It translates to CASRPTGTRGREQFF.

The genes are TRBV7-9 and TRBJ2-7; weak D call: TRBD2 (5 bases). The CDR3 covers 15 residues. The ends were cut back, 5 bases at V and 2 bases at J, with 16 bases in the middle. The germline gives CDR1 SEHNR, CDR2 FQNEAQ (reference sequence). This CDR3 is CASSPPEGRPYEQYF. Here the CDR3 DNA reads TGTGCCAGCAGCCCTCCCGAGGGCAGACCCTACGAGCAGTACTTC.

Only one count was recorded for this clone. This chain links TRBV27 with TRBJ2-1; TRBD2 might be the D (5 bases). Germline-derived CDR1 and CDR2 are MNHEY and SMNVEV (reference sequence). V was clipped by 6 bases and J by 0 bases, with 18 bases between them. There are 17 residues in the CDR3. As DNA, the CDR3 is TGTGCCAGCAGATTCCATCCGGGGTCAAGCTCCTACAATGAGCAGTTCTTC. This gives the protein CASRFHPGSSSYNEQFF.

Here the CDR3 DNA reads TGTGCCAGCAGCCTGACCCATAGCGCCTACGAGCAGTACTTC. It yields the protein CASSLTHSAYEQYF. The chain carries TRBV14 and TRBJ2-7, with D possibly matching TRBD2 (5 bases). Germline CDR1 and CDR2: SGHDN and FVKESK. This CDR3 region has 14 residues. Trimming shortened V by 4 bases and J by 2 bases, and 12 bases separated the two germline ends.

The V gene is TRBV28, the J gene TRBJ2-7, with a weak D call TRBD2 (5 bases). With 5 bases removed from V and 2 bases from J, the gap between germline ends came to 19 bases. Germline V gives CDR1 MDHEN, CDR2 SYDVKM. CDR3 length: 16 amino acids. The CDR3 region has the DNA TGTGCCAGCAGTCCGCCCCCGGGATATAGAACCTACGAGCAGTACTTC. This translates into CASSPPPGYRTYEQYF.

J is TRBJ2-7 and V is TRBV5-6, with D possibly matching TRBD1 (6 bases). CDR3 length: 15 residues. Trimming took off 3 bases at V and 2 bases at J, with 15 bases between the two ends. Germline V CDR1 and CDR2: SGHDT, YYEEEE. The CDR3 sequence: CASSSLQGGPYEQYF. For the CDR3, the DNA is TGTGCCAGCAGCTCATTACAGGGTGGCCCCTACGAGCAGTACTTC.

The CDR3 region has the DNA TGTGCCAGCAGCTTAGGCCGGGACTTCACAGATACGCAGTATTTT. Protein: CASSLGRDFTDTQYF. The chain has TRBV7-9 and TRBJ2-3; TRBD2 might be the D (6 bases). The CDR3 length is 15 residues. V lost 1 base and J 2 bases, leaving 10 bases between the germline ends. Germline V lookup: CDR1 SEHNR, CDR2 FQNEAQ (reference sequence).

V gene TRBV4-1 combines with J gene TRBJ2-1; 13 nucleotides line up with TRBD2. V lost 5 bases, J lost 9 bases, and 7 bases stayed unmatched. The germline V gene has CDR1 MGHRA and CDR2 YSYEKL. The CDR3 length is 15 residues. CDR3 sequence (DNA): TGCGCCAGCAGCTCCGGACTAGCGGGAGATAGTGAGCAGTTCTTC. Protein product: CASSSGLAGDSEQFF.

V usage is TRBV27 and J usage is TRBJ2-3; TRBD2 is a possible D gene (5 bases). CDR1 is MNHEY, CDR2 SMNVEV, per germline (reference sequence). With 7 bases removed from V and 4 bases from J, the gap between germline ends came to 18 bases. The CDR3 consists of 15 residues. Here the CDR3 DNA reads TGTGCCAGCAAGGACGCGGACTTTTCCTCAGATACGCAGTATTTT. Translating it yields CASKDADFSSDTQYF.

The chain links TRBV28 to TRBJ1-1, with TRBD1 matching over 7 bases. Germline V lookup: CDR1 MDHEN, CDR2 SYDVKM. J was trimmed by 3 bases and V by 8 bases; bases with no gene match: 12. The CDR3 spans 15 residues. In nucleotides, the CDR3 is TGTGCCAGCTCCCCCAGCAGGGGGTCGGACACTGAAGCTTTCTTT. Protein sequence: CASSPSRGSDTEAFF.

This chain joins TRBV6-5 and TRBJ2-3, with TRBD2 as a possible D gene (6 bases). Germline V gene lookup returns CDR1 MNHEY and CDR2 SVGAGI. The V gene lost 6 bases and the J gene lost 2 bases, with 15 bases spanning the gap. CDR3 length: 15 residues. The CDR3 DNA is TGTGCCAGCAGCCCCTCGGACTATTCCACAGATACGCAGTATTTT. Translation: CASSPSDYSTDTQYF.

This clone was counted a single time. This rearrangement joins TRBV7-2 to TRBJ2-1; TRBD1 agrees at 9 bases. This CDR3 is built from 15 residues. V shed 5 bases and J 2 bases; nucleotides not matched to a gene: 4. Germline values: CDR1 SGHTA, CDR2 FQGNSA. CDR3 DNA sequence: TGTGCCAGCAGCGCGGACAGGGGCACCTACAATGAGCAGTTCTTC. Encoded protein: CASSADRGTYNEQFF.

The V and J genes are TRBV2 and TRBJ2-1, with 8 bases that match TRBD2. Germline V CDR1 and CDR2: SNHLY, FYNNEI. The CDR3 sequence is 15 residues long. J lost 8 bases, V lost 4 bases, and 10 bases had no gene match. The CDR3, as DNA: TGTGCCAGCAGTGGGACTAGCTCTTTACGCGATGAGCAGTTCTTC. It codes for CASSGTSSLRDEQFF.

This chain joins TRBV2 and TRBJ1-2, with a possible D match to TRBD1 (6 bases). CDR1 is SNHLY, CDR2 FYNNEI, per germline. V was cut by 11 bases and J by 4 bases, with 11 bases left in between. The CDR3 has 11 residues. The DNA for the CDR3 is TGTGCCGGGAGGGACATCTATGGCTACACCTTC. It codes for CAGRDIYGYTF.

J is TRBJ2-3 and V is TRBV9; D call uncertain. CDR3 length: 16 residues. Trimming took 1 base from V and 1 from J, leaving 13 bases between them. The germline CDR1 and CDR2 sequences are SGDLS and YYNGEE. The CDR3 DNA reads TGTGCCAGCAGCGTATCCAGTTTGACGGGCACAGATACGCAGTATTTT. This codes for CASSVSSLTGTDTQYF.